A single sample gave rise to the 21 T cell receptor beta chains below, sequenced in a study of shared clonotypes between healthy human individuals. Only in-frame clones appear in the TCRdb table, and some are missing; sequencing was by immunoSEQ multiplex PCR. This table holds about 380,000 clones, about 96% found once. Sequenced: memory CD8+ T cells sorted from blood. Sample subset: CD45RO+ cells pooled with CCR7-negative TemRA cells. These TCRs come from a man aged 30 to 45 in good health.

This sequence joins TRBV28 and TRBJ1-2, with D tentatively TRBD1 (6 bases). Germline lookup yields CDR1 MDHEN and CDR2 SYDVKM. This CDR3 is built from 14 residues. The germline V and J ends were trimmed by 3 bases and 2 bases, with 10 bases remaining between them. The CDR3 coding sequence is TGTGCCAGCAGTTTTCCGGGACAAAACTATGGCTACACCTTC. This encodes CASSFPGQNYGYTF.

In DNA form, the CDR3 reads TGTGCCAGCAGCCGGACCCCAGCGAACACCGGGGAGCTGTTTTTT. Its protein is CASSRTPANTGELFF. The V and J genes are TRBV7-2 and TRBJ2-2, with D unresolved. The CDR3 has 15 residues. V lost 5 bases and J 0 bases, leaving 10 bases between the germline ends. The V gene's germline CDR1 is SGHTA and CDR2 FQGNSA. Looking up the rest from reference TRBV7-2 and TRBJ2-2 gives the full variable domain: GAGVSQSPSNKVTEKGKDVELRCDPISGHTALYWYRQSLGQGLEFLIYFQGNSAPDKSGLPSDRFSAERTGGSVSTLTIQRTQQEDSAVYLCASSRTPANTGELFFGEGSRLTVL.

This chain links TRBV19 with TRBJ2-3, with a tentative D call TRBD1 (5 bases). Deletions cut 5 bases from V and 1 base from J, with 19 bases between. Looked up from germline, CDR1 is LNHDA and CDR2 is SQIVND (reference sequence). This CDR3 has 17 residues. This CDR3 reads CASSLYVGLQGTDTQYF. CDR3 DNA sequence: TGTGCCAGTAGTCTATATGTCGGTTTACAGGGCACAGATACGCAGTATTTT.

This clone was observed a single time. The chain employs TRBV4-1 and TRBJ2-1; D possibly corresponds to TRBD2 (6 bases). V was clipped by 5 bases and J by 2 bases, with 13 bases between them. Germline values: CDR1 MGHRA, CDR2 YSYEKL. The CDR3 length is 15 residues. The CDR3, as DNA: TGCGCCAGCAGCGAACCGGGACTCCCCTACAATGAGCAGTTCTTC. As protein: CASSEPGLPYNEQFF.

The chain recombines TRBV2 with TRBJ1-2, with no clear D. The CDR3 is made up of 13 amino acids. The germline gives CDR1 SNHLY, CDR2 FYNNEI. V was clipped by 10 bases and J by 4 bases, with 16 bases between them. The CDR3 sequence: CATGQVEGYGYTF. Here the CDR3 DNA reads TGTGCCACCGGGCAGGTAGAGGGCTATGGCTACACCTTC.

In regard to this clone: In the same sample, other DNA sequences code for this CDR3. The J gene is TRBJ2-5, the V gene TRBV5-1; weak D call: TRBD2 (6 bases). Germline V gene data show CDR1 as SGHRS and CDR2 as YFSETQ. Between the trimmed V and J ends, which lost 0 bases and 0 bases, there was a span of 6 bases. There are 14 residues in the CDR3. This CDR3 is CASSLGGDQETQYF. The CDR3 DNA is TGCGCCAGCAGCTTGGGGGGGGACCAAGAGACCCAGTACTTC. The variable domain in full, completed from reference TRBV5-1 and TRBJ2-5, reads KAGVTQTPRYLIKTRGQQVTLSCSPISGHRSVSWYQQTPGQGLQFLFEYFSETQRNKGNFPGRFSGRQFSNSRSEMNVSTLELGDSALYLCASSLGGDQETQYFGPGTRLLVL.

V gene TRBV5-4 combines with J gene TRBJ2-7, with D tentatively TRBD1 (8 bases). This CDR3 region has 17 residues. The germline CDR1 and CDR2 sequences are SGHNT and YYREEE (reference sequence). V was clipped by 4 bases and J by 1 base, with 21 bases between them. CDR3 region: CASSGGDGTGISYEQYF. CDR3 DNA: TGTGCCAGCAGCGGGGGGGACGGGACAGGTATTTCCTACGAGCAGTACTTC.

The rearrangement uses TRBV19 and TRBJ1-5; 7 positions match TRBD1. CDR3 length: 17 residues. Germline CDR1 reads LNHDA; CDR2 reads SQIVND (reference sequence). The trim removed 5 bases at V and 0 bases at J, leaving 10 bases unmatched. CDR3 bases: TGTGCCAGTAGTTTCCCCAGGGGGAACTATAGCAATCAGCCCCAGCATTTT. Translated, it gives CASSFPRGNYSNQPQHF.

The chain has TRBV18 and TRBJ1-5, with 11 bases identical to TRBD1. The CDR3 has 14 amino acids. CDR1 is KGHSH, CDR2 LQKENI, per germline. V dropped 4 bases and J dropped 6; count of bases not matched to a gene: 2. This CDR3 reads CASSLGTGGQPQHF. CDR3 DNA sequence: TGTGCCAGCTCACTGGGGACAGGGGGTCAGCCCCAGCATTTT. Using reference TRBV18 and TRBJ1-5 for the parts outside the CDR3, the full variable domain is NAGVMQNPRHLVRRRGQEARLRCSPMKGHSHVYWYRQLPEEGLKFMVYLQKENIIDESGMPKERFSAEFPKEGPSILRIQQVVRGDSAAYFCASSLGTGGQPQHFGDGTRLSIL.

This chain links TRBV7-6 with TRBJ1-2; no clear D gene. Germline CDR1 and CDR2: SGHVS and FNYEAQ. The V end was cut by 5 bases, the J end by 5 bases, with 12 bases between. The CDR3 is 13 residues long. CDR3 amino acids: CASSPGVGYGYTF. The DNA for the CDR3 is TGTGCCAGCAGCCCCGGAGTCGGGTATGGCTACACCTTC.

V usage is TRBV25-1 and J usage is TRBJ1-5, with D maybe TRBD1 (5 bases). Trimming removed 5 bases at V and 0 bases at J, with 8 bases between. CDR1 MGHDK and CDR2 SYGVNS come from the germline V gene. This CDR3 is 14 amino acids long. CDR3 sequence: CASSNRTSNQPQHF. The CDR3 bases are TGTGCCAGCAGTAACAGGACTAGCAATCAGCCCCAGCATTTT.

The chain has TRBV10-3 and TRBJ2-5; D unclear. The germline V gene encodes CDR1 ENHRY and CDR2 SYGVKD. Trimming removed 4 bases at V and 4 bases at J, with 10 bases between. The CDR3 contains 13 residues. DNA for the CDR3: TGTGCCATCAGTGGTCACGTTGTAGAGACCCAGTACTTC. Its protein is CAISGHVVETQYF.

The rearrangement joins TRBV7-2 to TRBJ2-3; D not certain. Germline CDR1 is SGHTA and CDR2 is FQGNSA. This CDR3 spans 9 amino acids. Trimming took off 10 bases at V and 2 bases at J, with 1 base between the two ends. The CDR3 coding sequence is TGTGCCACCACAGATACGCAGTATTTT. Translating gives CATTDTQYF.

V usage is TRBV7-3 and J usage is TRBJ2-7; D may be TRBD2 (6 bases). The CDR3 is 12 amino acids. Trimming removed 4 bases from V and 7 bases from J, with 11 bases in between. CDR1 and CDR2 from the germline V gene are SGHTA and FQGTGA. The CDR3, as DNA: TGTGCCAGCAGCTCAACCGGGGGTGAGCAGTACTTC. Protein sequence: CASSSTGGEQYF.

The chain couples TRBV5-1 to TRBJ2-4, with 8 bases that match TRBD2. Germline CDR1 and CDR2: SGHRS and YFSETQ. The CDR3 sequence is 17 residues long. Trimming took 4 bases from V and 7 from J; bases not matched to a gene: 16. The CDR3 sequence is CASSPHAGAGVNNIQYF. The CDR3 DNA follows: TGCGCCAGCAGCCCCCATGCAGGAGCGGGAGTGAATAACATTCAGTACTTC.

This clone was seen a single time. The chain carries TRBV6-1 and TRBJ2-4; D ambiguous. Trimming removed 6 bases from V and 5 bases from J, with 11 bases in between. The CDR3 runs 13 residues. The germline V gene has CDR1 MNHNS and CDR2 SASEGT. The CDR3 coding sequence is TGTGCCAGCAGGAGCGTAGGTGAAAACATTCAGTACTTC. As protein: CASRSVGENIQYF.

The chain couples TRBV4-1 to TRBJ2-7, with 12 bases lining up with TRBD1. The CDR3 has 15 residues. Germline trimming cut 4 bases from V and 0 bases from J; bases unmatched to any gene: 1. Germline CDR1 MGHRA, CDR2 YSYEKL. The CDR3 loop reads CASSPGQGASYEQYF. The CDR3 bases are TGCGCCAGCAGCCCGGGACAGGGGGCCTCCTACGAGCAGTACTTC.

The chain carries TRBV18 and TRBJ2-3, with a tentative D call TRBD2 (6 bases). The CDR3 extends over 16 amino acids. Deletions cut 2 bases from V and 2 bases from J, with 14 bases between. CDR1 KGHSH and CDR2 LQKENI come from the germline V gene. Written as DNA, the CDR3 is TGTGCCAGCTCACCAGACGGTAGCGGCCTCACAGATACGCAGTATTTT. This gives the protein CASSPDGSGLTDTQYF.

This chain connects TRBV10-2 to TRBJ1-2; D uncertain. Trimming removed 1 base from V and 4 bases from J, with 10 bases in between. The CDR3 totals 14 residues. CDR1 is WSHSY and CDR2 is SAAADI in the germline V gene. The CDR3 protein is CASSEFGRGYGYTF. As DNA, the CDR3 is TGCGCCAGCAGTGAGTTTGGGCGCGGCTATGGCTACACCTTC.

This chain joins TRBV28 and TRBJ1-5; 7 positions agree with TRBD1. The CDR3 runs to 17 residues. Germline CDR1 is MDHEN and CDR2 is SYDVKM. J lost 0 bases, V lost 5 bases, and 10 bases had no gene match. Here the CDR3 DNA reads TGTGCCAGCAGTCCACCAGGGGGGGGACATAGCAATCAGCCCCAGCATTTT. Amino acid sequence: CASSPPGGGHSNQPQHF.

The chain is built from TRBV5-4 and TRBJ2-2; 8 bases are a match to TRBD1. J was trimmed by 6 bases and V by 3 bases; bases with no gene match: 1. The CDR3 has 13 residues. Germline loops: CDR1 SGHNT, CDR2 YYREEE (reference sequence). CDR3 DNA: TGTGCCAGCAGCTCAGGGGGCGCCGGGGAGCTGTTTTTT. This codes for CASSSGGAGELFF.